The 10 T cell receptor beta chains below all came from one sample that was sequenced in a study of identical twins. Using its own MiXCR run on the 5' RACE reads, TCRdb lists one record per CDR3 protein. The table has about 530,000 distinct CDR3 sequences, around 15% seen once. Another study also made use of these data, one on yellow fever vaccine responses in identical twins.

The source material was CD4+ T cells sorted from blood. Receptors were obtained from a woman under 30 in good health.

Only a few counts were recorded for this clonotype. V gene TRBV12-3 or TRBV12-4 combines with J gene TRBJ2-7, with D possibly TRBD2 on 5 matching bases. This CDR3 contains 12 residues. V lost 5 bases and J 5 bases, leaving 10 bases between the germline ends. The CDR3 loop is CASSRVGDEQYV. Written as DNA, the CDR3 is TGTGCCAGCAGTAGGGTCGGGGACGAGCAGTACGTC.

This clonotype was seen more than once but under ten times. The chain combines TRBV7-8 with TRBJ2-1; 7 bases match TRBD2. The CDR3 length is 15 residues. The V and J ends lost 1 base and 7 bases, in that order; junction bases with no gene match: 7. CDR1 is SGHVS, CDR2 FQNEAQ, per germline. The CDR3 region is CASSLGRERGNEQFF. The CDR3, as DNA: TGTGCCAGCAGCTTAGGGCGGGAGCGTGGTAATGAGCAGTTCTTC.

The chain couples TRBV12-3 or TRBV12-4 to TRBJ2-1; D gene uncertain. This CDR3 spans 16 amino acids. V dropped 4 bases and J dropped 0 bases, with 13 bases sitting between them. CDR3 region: CASSSRTESSYNEQFF. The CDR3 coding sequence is TGTGCCAGCAGTTCTCGGACGGAAAGCTCCTACAATGAGCAGTTCTTC.

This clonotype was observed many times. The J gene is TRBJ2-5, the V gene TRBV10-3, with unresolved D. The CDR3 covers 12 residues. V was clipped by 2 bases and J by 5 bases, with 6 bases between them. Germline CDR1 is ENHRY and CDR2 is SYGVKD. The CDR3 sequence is CAISEGLETQYF. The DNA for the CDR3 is TGTGCCATCAGTGAGGGGCTTGAGACCCAGTACTTC.

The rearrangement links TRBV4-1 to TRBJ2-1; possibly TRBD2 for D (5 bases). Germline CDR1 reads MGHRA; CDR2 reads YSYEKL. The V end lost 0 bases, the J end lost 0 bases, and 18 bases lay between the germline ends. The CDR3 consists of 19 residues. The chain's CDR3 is CASSQDTSQTLFSYNEQFF. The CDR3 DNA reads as TGCGCCAGCAGCCAAGATACTAGTCAGACCCTCTTCTCCTACAATGAGCAGTTCTTC.

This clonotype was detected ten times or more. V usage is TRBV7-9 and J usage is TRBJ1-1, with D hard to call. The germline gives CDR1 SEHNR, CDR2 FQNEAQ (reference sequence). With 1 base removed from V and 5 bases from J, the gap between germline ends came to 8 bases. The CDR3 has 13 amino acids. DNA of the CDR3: TGTGCCAGCAGCTTAGTGGGGTTTACTGAAGCTTTCTTT. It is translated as CASSLVGFTEAFF.

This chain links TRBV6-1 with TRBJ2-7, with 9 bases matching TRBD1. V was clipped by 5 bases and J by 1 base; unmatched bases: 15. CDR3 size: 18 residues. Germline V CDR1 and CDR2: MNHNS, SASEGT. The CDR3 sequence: CASSPGTGYSLGSYEQYV. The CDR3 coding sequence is TGTGCCAGCAGTCCCGGGACAGGGTATAGTTTAGGGTCCTACGAGCAGTACGTC.

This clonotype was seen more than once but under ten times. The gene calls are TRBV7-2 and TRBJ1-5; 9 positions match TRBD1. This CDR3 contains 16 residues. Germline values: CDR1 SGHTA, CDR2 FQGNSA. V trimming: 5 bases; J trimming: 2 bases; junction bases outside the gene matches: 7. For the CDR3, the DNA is TGTGCCAGCAGCCTCCTGGGACAGGGTGGCAATCAGCCCCAGCATTTT. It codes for CASSLLGQGGNQPQHF.

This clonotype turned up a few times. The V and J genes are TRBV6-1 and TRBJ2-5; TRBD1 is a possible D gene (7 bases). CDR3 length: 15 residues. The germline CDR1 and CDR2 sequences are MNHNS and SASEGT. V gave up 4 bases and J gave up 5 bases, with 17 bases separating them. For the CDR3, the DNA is TGTGCCAGCAGTGCCTGGGACAGTGGGGGGGAGACCCAGTACTTC. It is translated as CASSAWDSGGETQYF.

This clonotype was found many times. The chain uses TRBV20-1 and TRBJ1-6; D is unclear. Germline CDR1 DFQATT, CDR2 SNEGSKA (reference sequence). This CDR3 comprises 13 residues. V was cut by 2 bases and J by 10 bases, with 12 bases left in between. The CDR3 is CSARPGEHSPLHF. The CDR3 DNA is TGCAGTGCTAGACCGGGAGAACACTCACCCCTCCACTTT.